The rows below give T cell receptor beta chains drawn from one sample of a study of beta chain features in type 1 diabetes. Generated by immunoSEQ multiplex PCR, the TCRdb table keeps only in-frame clones and is missing some. The data hold a few hundred thousand clones, with around 16% observed a single time. Sample: naive CD4+ T cells from blood. These TCRs come from a man between 18 and 29 years old with type 1 diabetes. Both conserved end residues are part of each CDR3. A D gene is named only where the DNA matches it firmly. Clone size is given for some rows only: seen once, a few or many times, or a class if the clone is expanded.

TGTGCCAGCTCTCGAGGGCAGATCAACACTGAAGCTTTCTTT CASSRGQINTEAFF few TRBJ1-1 TRBV7-2 NA
TGTGCCAGCGGAGGGGGCGGCCGGGGGGAGCAGTACTTC CASGGGGRGEQYF NA TRBJ2-7 TRBV7-9 NA
TGTGCCAGTAGTCCTGGCCCGGGACAGATAATGTACTTC CASSPGPGQIMYF NA TRBJ2-7 TRBV19 TRBD1
TGTGCCAGCAGCTTCGAAGGGAGCTCCTACGAGCAGTACTTC CASSFEGSSYEQYF once TRBJ2-7 TRBV5-4 NA
TGTGCCAGCAGTGAAGTGGGACTAGTTAGGGGGCAGTTCTTC CASSEVGLVRGQFF NA TRBJ2-1 TRBV6-1 TRBD2
TGTGCCAGCAGCTCGCGGACAGGAGGACAGACCCAGTACTTC CASSSRTGGQTQYF few TRBJ2-5 TRBV5-6 TRBD1
TGTGCCAGCAGTTTAGAGCCGGGGAACTCCTACGAGCAGTACTTC CASSLEPGNSYEQYF NA TRBJ2-7 TRBV28 NA
TGTGCCAGCTCACCACCGGACAGGGGTAATCAGCCCCAGCATTTT CASSPPDRGNQPQHF few TRBJ1-5 TRBV18 TRBD1
TGTGCCAGCAGCTTAGAGAGCTACAGGGACTACACCTTC CASSLESYRDYTF NA TRBJ1-2 TRBV7-9 NA
TGTGCCAGCAGTTCCGCAGGGGGCCCGGGGAGTGGCTACACCTTC CASSSAGGPGSGYTF few TRBJ1-2 TRBV27 TRBD1
TGTGCCTGGAGGCCCCCCTCAAGCGGGAGGCACGAGCAGTACTTC CAWRPPSSGRHEQYF few TRBJ2-7 TRBV30 TRBD2
TGTGCCACCAGCAGAGCAGGGGGGGGACAGGGCGTATACGAGCAGTACTTC CATSRAGGGQGVYEQYF few TRBJ2-7 TRBV15 TRBD1
TGTGCCAGCAGCCTTCACCAAGGACAGCCCATGAACACTGAAGCTTTCTTT CASSLHQGQPMNTEAFF NA TRBJ1-1 TRBV14 NA
TGTGCCAGCAGACCGACTAGCGGGGCCTACGAGCAGTACTTC CASRPTSGAYEQYF NA TRBJ2-7 TRBV4-2 TRBD2
TGCGCCAGCAGACCGGGTACCGGGGAGCTGTTTTTT CASRPGTGELFF NA TRBJ2-2 TRBV5-1 NA